Given below is one T cell receptor (beta chain) in context. The data are from a study of blood T cell repertoires in COVID-19. Study in general: Whether acute or convalescent, the COVID-19 samples came from the United States, Italy and Spain. Sources were T cells, B-cell-depleted T cells, or PBMCs; the material itself was cDNA or gDNA.

The CDR3 is 15 amino acids. After removal of 4 bases from V and 7 bases from J, the junction contained 10 bases not matched to a gene. Germline V gene lookup returns CDR1 SGHNT and CDR2 YYREEE (reference sequence). As handled by the study authors: Researchers report that nucleated cell counts were estimated from reference gene primer amplification. TCRdb's copy holds only in-frame clones and misses some; the assay was immunoSEQ multiplex PCR. V, J and clone size reflect that table, while D and trimming were determined from the DNA. The sample has tens of thousands of clones; nearly 90% are singletons.

The clonotype comes from a man between 65 and 79 years old with acute or convalescent COVID-19. The sample comprised peripheral blood. The chain employs TRBV5-4 and TRBJ2-1; 8 positions agree with TRBD2. CDR3 region: CASSPGISGGNEQFF. CDR3 in DNA: TGTGCCAGCAGCCCGGGGATATCGGGGGGGAATGAGCAGTTCTTC.